The rows below give T cell receptor beta chains drawn from one sample of a study of T cell repertoires in cytomegalovirus infection. These TCRs are of unknown antigen specificity. TCRdb re-called the reads through MiXCR, storing one row per CDR3 protein. The sample consists of some 110,000 distinct CDR3 sequences, roughly 9.1% of them appearing once. Material: PBMCs, sequenced either directly or after in vitro stimulation (not recorded which). These receptors were collected from a human donor in good health (CMV status not recorded). Some clones in this sample may be carry-over from other donors' samples. The CDR3 runs from the conserved cysteine through the conserved F or W. The D gene is left open where the match is weak. Part of the rows lack a size; the others show once, few, many or a class for expanded clones.

cdr3_aa cdr3_nt clone_size v_call d_call j_call
CASSPHVQGTVQYF TGTGCCAGCAGCCCCCATGTCCAGGGAACAGTGCAGTACTTC many TRBV7-9 . TRBJ2-7
CASSRSVETQYF TGTGCCAGCAGCCGCTCCGTCGAGACCCAGTACTTC . TRBV12-3/TRBV12-4 . TRBJ2-5
CASSSQGAYEKLFF TGTGCCAGCAGTTCACAGGGGGCTTATGAAAAACTGTTTTTT few TRBV7-2 TRBD1 TRBJ1-4
CASSYLGANSPLHF TGTGCCAGCAGCTATCTCGGGGCCAATTCACCCCTCCACTTT . TRBV6-5 . TRBJ1-6
CASRSPGRNTEAFF TGTGCCAGCAGATCCCCCGGACGTAACACTGAAGCTTTCTTT . TRBV6-1 . TRBJ1-1
CASSLGGEQEKLFF TGTGCCAGCAGCTTAGGAGGGGAGCAAGAAAAACTGTTTTTT . TRBV7-2 . TRBJ1-4
CASSLSGGSVKETQYF TGCGCCAGCAGCTTATCAGGGGGCTCGGTAAAAGAGACCCAGTACTTC . TRBV5-1 TRBD1 TRBJ2-5
CASTNTVSGNTIYF TGTGCCAGTACCAACACAGTCTCTGGAAACACCATATATTTT . TRBV19 . TRBJ1-3
CAISLSQETQYF TGTGCCATCAGCCTCTCACAAGAGACCCAGTACTTC many TRBV10-3 . TRBJ2-5
CASSIGGHRGNEQFF TGTGCCAGTAGTATAGGGGGACACCGGGGCAATGAGCAGTTCTTC few TRBV19 . TRBJ2-1
CASSFRFSYEQYF TGTGCCAGCAGCTTCCGCTTTTCCTACGAGCAGTACTTC many TRBV11-3 . TRBJ2-7
CASSLGLARDTQYF TGTGCCAGCAGCTTAGGACTAGCTAGAGATACGCAGTATTTT many TRBV7-2 TRBD2 TRBJ2-3
CASRATGTLTGELFF TGTGCCAGCAGAGCAACCGGGACACTTACCGGGGAGCTGTTTTTT many TRBV6-2/TRBV6-3 . TRBJ2-2
CATSGDGESGANVLTF TGTGCCACCAGTGGGGACGGGGAATCTGGGGCCAACGTCCTGACTTTC many TRBV24-1 . TRBJ2-6
CSARDRAGNTDTQYF TGCAGTGCTAGAGATCGAGCGGGTAACACAGATACGCAGTATTTT few TRBV20-1 . TRBJ2-3
CASSFQEGLDTQYF TGTGCCAGCAGCTTCCAGGAGGGTTTGGATACGCAGTATTTT . TRBV7-8 . TRBJ2-3
CSAAGSGNTIYF TGCAGTGCCGCAGGCTCTGGAAACACCATATATTTT . TRBV20-1 . TRBJ1-3
CASSLARENTEAFF TGTGCCAGCAGCTTAGCCAGGGAGAACACTGAAGCTTTCTTT . TRBV7-2 . TRBJ1-1
CAISSAHNEQFF TGTGCCATCAGTTCCGCACACAATGAGCAGTTCTTC few TRBV10-3 . TRBJ2-1
CASSFGGAAVDYGYTF TGTGCCAGCAGTTTTGGAGGGGCGGCTGTGGACTATGGCTACACCTTC few TRBV12-3/TRBV12-4 . TRBJ1-2
CASSSRGEAGYTF TGTGCCAGCAGTTCACGGGGGGAAGCTGGCTACACCTTC . TRBV12-3/TRBV12-4 . TRBJ1-2
CASSPGQGFNEKLFF TGTGCCAGCAGCCCAGGACAGGGGTTTAATGAAAAACTGTTTTTT many TRBV7-6 TRBD1 TRBJ1-4
CASSRAGVSGNTIYF TGTGCCAGCAGCCGCGCGGGCGTTTCTGGAAACACCATATATTTT many TRBV7-9 . TRBJ1-3
CASSQDRGGTNHNEQFF TGTGCCAGCAGCCAAGATCGCGGCGGGACAAACCACAATGAGCAGTTCTTC many TRBV4-2 . TRBJ2-1
CASSSRSGRVTGELFF TGTGCCAGCAGCTCCAGATCGGGCAGGGTTACCGGGGAGCTGTTTTTT many TRBV7-2 . TRBJ2-2
CASSLLSASTDTQYF TGTGCCAGCAGCTTATTGTCCGCTAGCACAGATACGCAGTATTTT many TRBV7-2 . TRBJ2-3
CASSQSLLDTIYF TGTGCCAGCAGCCAATCCCTTCTTGACACCATATATTTT . TRBV6-5 . TRBJ1-3
CASSGGGSGADTQYF TGTGCCAGCAGTGGCGGCGGGAGTGGGGCAGATACGCAGTATTTT few TRBV2 TRBD2 TRBJ2-3
CASSVVEGYEQFF TGTGCCAGCAGCGTAGTAGAGGGCTATGAGCAGTTCTTC . TRBV9 . TRBJ2-1
CASSFSALNTGELFF TGTGCCAGCAGCTTTTCAGCGTTGAACACCGGGGAGCTGTTTTTT many TRBV7-9 . TRBJ2-2
CASSQALAPDRVTDNEQFF TGCGCCAGCAGCCAGGCCCTGGCCCCAGACAGGGTAACCGACAATGAGCAGTTCTTC many TRBV4-3 TRBD1 TRBJ2-1
CASSRPGQGYTEAFF TGTGCCAGTAGTCGACCGGGACAGGGGTACACTGAAGCTTTCTTT few TRBV19 TRBD1 TRBJ1-1
CASNAGGNTGELFF TGTGCCAGCAACGCGGGAGGGAACACCGGGGAGCTGTTTTTT many TRBV7-2 TRBD2 TRBJ2-2
CASSFFAGGTDTQYF TGTGCCAGCAGCTTCTTTGCGGGAGGAACAGATACGCAGTATTTT . TRBV5-5 TRBD2 TRBJ2-3
CAWSVMALDPNTGELFF TGTGCCTGGAGTGTAATGGCACTAGACCCGAACACCGGGGAGCTGTTTTTT few TRBV30 . TRBJ2-2
CASSEAFRKSYGYTF TGTGCCAGCAGTGAAGCCTTTAGGAAAAGCTATGGCTACACCTTC few TRBV6-1 . TRBJ1-2
CASSPWGLAENNEQFF TGTGCCAGCAGTCCCTGGGGACTAGCGGAAAATAATGAGCAGTTCTTC . TRBV28 TRBD2 TRBJ2-1
CASTLLGTSGRAGNEQFF TGTGCCAGCACCCTACTCGGGACTAGCGGGAGGGCCGGCAATGAGCAGTTCTTC . TRBV12-3/TRBV12-4 TRBD2 TRBJ2-1
CASSLGDRGQANYGYTF TGTGCCAGCAGCTTAGGGGACAGGGGGCAAGCTAACTATGGCTACACCTTC many TRBV7-9 TRBD1 TRBJ1-2
CSASPDRINQPQHF TGCAGTGCTAGCCCCGACAGGATAAATCAGCCCCAGCATTTT . TRBV20-1 . TRBJ1-5
CASSQAILRVGRGTNEQFF TGTGCCAGCAGCCAAGCTATTCTTCGAGTGGGTAGGGGGACTAATGAGCAGTTCTTC many TRBV14 . TRBJ2-1
CATRGGTGELFF TGTGCCACCAGAGGGGGAACCGGGGAGCTGTTTTTT few TRBV24-1 . TRBJ2-2
CASSQPTSGRGYNEQFF TGCGCCAGCAGCCAACCGACTAGCGGGAGGGGGTACAATGAGCAGTTCTTC many TRBV4-1 TRBD2 TRBJ2-1
CASSLEISYEQYF TGTGCCAGCAGCTTGGAGATCTCCTACGAGCAGTACTTC many TRBV5-4 . TRBJ2-7
CASSLGRDRGHNEQFF TGTGCCAGCAGCTTGGGGCGGGACAGGGGACACAATGAGCAGTTCTTC many TRBV5-4 TRBD1 TRBJ2-1
CASSSGGAGNQPQHF TGTGCCAGTAGTAGCGGGGGCGCGGGCAATCAGCCCCAGCATTTT few TRBV19 . TRBJ1-5
CASSQEQVGNQPQHF TGTGCCAGCAGCCAAGAACAGGTCGGCAATCAGCCCCAGCATTTT few TRBV16 . TRBJ1-5
CASTSRTNTGELFF TGTGCCAGCACCAGCAGGACGAACACCGGGGAGCTGTTTTTT . TRBV2 . TRBJ2-2
CASSRAGNQPQHF TGCGCCAGCAGCCGGGCGGGGAATCAGCCCCAGCATTTT many TRBV4-1 . TRBJ1-5
CASSLEGLSTDTQYF TGTGCCAGCAGCTTAGAGGGACTTAGCACAGATACGCAGTATTTT many TRBV7-7 . TRBJ2-3
CASSSMGQPNQPQHF TGTGCCAGCAGCTCCATGGGACAGCCGAATCAGCCCCAGCATTTT many TRBV7-2 TRBD1 TRBJ1-5
CASSSTGLATDTQYF TGTGCCAGCAGCTCCACAGGACTGGCCACAGATACGCAGTATTTT many TRBV11-2 . TRBJ2-3
CSARGLGGGTEAFF TGCAGTGCTAGGGGCCTGGGAGGAGGAACTGAAGCTTTCTTT . TRBV20-1 . TRBJ1-1
CASSSGRGGYNEQFF TGTGCCAGCAGCTCCGGGAGAGGGGGCTACAATGAGCAGTTCTTC . TRBV7-2 . TRBJ2-1
CASSPRLDLISEAFF TGCGCCAGCAGCCCACGGTTGGACCTTATATCTGAAGCTTTCTTT many TRBV4-1 . TRBJ1-1
CASSFQINTEAFF TGTGCCAGCAGTTTTCAGATAAACACTGAAGCTTTCTTT many TRBV27 . TRBJ1-1
CASSQGPWETQYF TGCGCCAGCAGCCAAGGGCCATGGGAGACCCAGTACTTC few TRBV4-1 . TRBJ2-5
CASGLGQGTEKLFF TGTGCCAGCGGATTGGGACAGGGGACTGAAAAACTGTTTTTT many TRBV12-3/TRBV12-4 TRBD1 TRBJ1-4